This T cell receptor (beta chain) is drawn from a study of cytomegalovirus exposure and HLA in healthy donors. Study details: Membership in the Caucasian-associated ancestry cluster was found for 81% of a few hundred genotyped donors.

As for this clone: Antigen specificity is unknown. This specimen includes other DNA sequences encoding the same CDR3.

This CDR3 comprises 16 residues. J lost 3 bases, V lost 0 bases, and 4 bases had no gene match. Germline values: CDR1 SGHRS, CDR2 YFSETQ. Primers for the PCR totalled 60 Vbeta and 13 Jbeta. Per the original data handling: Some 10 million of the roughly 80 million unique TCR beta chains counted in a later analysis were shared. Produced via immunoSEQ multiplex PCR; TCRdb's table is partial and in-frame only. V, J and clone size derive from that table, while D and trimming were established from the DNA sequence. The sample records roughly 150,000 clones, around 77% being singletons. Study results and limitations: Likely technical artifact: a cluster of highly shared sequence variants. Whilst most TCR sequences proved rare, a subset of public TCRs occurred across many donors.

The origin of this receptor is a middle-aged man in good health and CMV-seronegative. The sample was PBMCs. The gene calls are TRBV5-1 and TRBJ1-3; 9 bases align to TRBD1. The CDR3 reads CASSLEGQGSGNTIYF. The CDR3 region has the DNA TGCGCCAGCAGCTTGGAGGGACAGGGAAGTGGAAACACCATATATTTT.